The rows below give T cell receptor beta chains drawn from one sample of a study of shared clonotypes between healthy human individuals. Libraries were prepared by immunoSEQ multiplex PCR; TCRdb keeps only in-frame clonotypes and omits some of them. The sample holds about 1.4 million clones, about 96% seen once. Material: naive CD4+ T cells sorted from blood. The source of these receptors is a man aged 25 to 40 in good health. The CDR3 runs from the conserved cysteine through the conserved F or W. The D gene is left open where the match is weak. Clone size, where shown, is once, few, many, or a class for clones that have expanded.

j_gene | abundance | v_gene | d_gene | CDR3nt | CDR3aa
TRBJ2-5 | once | TRBV6-6 | NA | TGTGCCAGCATGGATCCCCCGCACACCCAGTACTTC | CASMDPPHTQYF
TRBJ1-2 | NA | TRBV2 | NA | TGTGCCAGCACCGATAAGTGGAGTCCGGCCTATGGCTACACCTTC | CASTDKWSPAYGYTF
TRBJ2-7 | NA | TRBV7-2 | TRBD2 | TGTGCCAGCAGCCGCCGGGTACTAGCGGGAGGGCAGACCTACGAGCAGTACTTC | CASSRRVLAGGQTYEQYF
TRBJ1-3 | NA | TRBV9 | NA | TGTGCCAGCAGCGTAGCCGAGGGGGTTGGAAACACCATATATTTT | CASSVAEGVGNTIYF
TRBJ2-5 | NA | TRBV7-2 | TRBD1 | TGTGCCAGCAGCTTTTCTTCGGACAGGGGAGAGATAGAGACCCAGTACTTC | CASSFSSDRGEIETQYF
TRBJ2-1 | NA | TRBV4-3 | NA | TGCGCCAGCAGCCAAGATGGCAGGGATTACAATGAGCAGTTCTTC | CASSQDGRDYNEQFF
TRBJ1-5 | once | TRBV21-1 | NA | TGTGCCAGCAGCAACCGGGTTCCTCATCAGCCCCAGCATTTT | CASSNRVPHQPQHF
TRBJ2-2 | NA | TRBV10-3 | TRBD2 | TGTGCCATCAGTGGGGCTCGGACTAGCGGGAGAATCGGGGAGCTGTTTTTT | CAISGARTSGRIGELFF
TRBJ2-3 | NA | TRBV4-2 | NA | TGTGCCAGCAGCCAAGATCGGGGCACAGATACGCAGTATTTT | CASSQDRGTDTQYF
TRBJ1-1 | NA | TRBV2 | NA | TGTGCCAGCAGTGAAGAGGTTTTCCCTGAAGCTTTCTTT | CASSEEVFPEAFF
TRBJ2-7 | NA | TRBV29-1 | NA | TGCAGCGTTGCTACCGTCAGGAGAGATTCCTACGAGCAGTACTTC | CSVATVRRDSYEQYF
TRBJ1-1 | NA | TRBV18 | NA | TGTGCCAGCTCACCCCTGGTCCGGGGGGCGGTGGACACTGAAGCTTTCTTT | CASSPLVRGAVDTEAFF
TRBJ2-5 | NA | TRBV28 | NA | TGTGCCAGCAGCAGGGGGGCGGGGGAGACCCAGTACTTC | CASSRGAGETQYF
TRBJ1-4 | NA | TRBV7-8 | TRBD1 | TGTGCCAGCAGATGGGACAGGGGTGAAAAACTGTTTTTT | CASRWDRGEKLFF
TRBJ1-1 | NA | TRBV18 | NA | TGTGCCAGCTCACCAGAGTCCTCCACTGAAGCTTTCTTT | CASSPESSTEAFF
TRBJ2-3 | NA | TRBV18 | TRBD1 | TGTGCCAGCTCACCTTACACTTCGACAGGGTACGCAGATACGCAGTATTTT | CASSPYTSTGYADTQYF
TRBJ1-4 | NA | TRBV18 | NA | TGTGCCAGCTCACCACTGGGACACCCTAATGAAAAACTGTTTTTT | CASSPLGHPNEKLFF
TRBJ1-1 | NA | TRBV19 | NA | TGTGCCAGTAGTAAGTCCGGACTGTCGCAGGCCCGTTCTAGGAACACTGAAGCTTTCTTT | CASSKSGLSQARSRNTEAFF
TRBJ1-3 | NA | TRBV7-9 | NA | TGTGCCAGCAGCTTACTCGTCACCCAAAAGGGAAACACCATATATTTT | CASSLLVTQKGNTIYF
TRBJ2-7 | once | TRBV10-3 | NA | TGTGCCATCAGTGAGTCATTTTTTGGGGACTCTGTCTACGAGCAGTACTTC | CAISESFFGDSVYEQYF
TRBJ1-2 | NA | TRBV23-1 | TRBD1 | TGCGCCAAAGAAACAGGGGGGAACTATGGCTACACCTTC | CAKETGGNYGYTF
TRBJ2-5 | NA | TRBV5-4 | NA | TGTGCCAGCAGCCTCGGAGGACAAGAGACCCAGTACTTC | CASSLGGQETQYF
TRBJ2-5 | NA | TRBV7-6 | NA | TGTGCCAGCAGCTTAGCTGGAGGGGTAGAGACCCAGTACTTC | CASSLAGGVETQYF
TRBJ2-2 | NA | TRBV6-6 | TRBD2 | TGTGCCAGCAGTTGGGGGGGAAACACCGGGGAGCTGTTTTTT | CASSWGGNTGELFF
TRBJ2-2 | NA | TRBV5-1 | NA | TGCGCCAGCAGCTGGAGGGAAACCGGGGAGCTGTTTTTT | CASSWRETGELFF
TRBJ2-5 | NA | TRBV7-6 | TRBD2 | TGTGCCAGCAGCCGAGGGGTAGCGGGATATACAGAGACCCAGTACTTC | CASSRGVAGYTETQYF
TRBJ2-7 | NA | TRBV27 | NA | TGTGCCAGCAGTTTATTAGGGTTCGGCCACGAGCAGTACTTC | CASSLLGFGHEQYF
TRBJ2-2 | NA | TRBV7-8 | NA | TGTGCCAGCAGCTTAGCGGGACCGACCACCGGGGAGCTGTTTTTT | CASSLAGPTTGELFF
TRBJ2-6 | once | TRBV18 | NA | TGTGCCAGCTCACTGCTTCCCCCAGGGTCTGGGGCCAACGTCCTGACTTTC | CASSLLPPGSGANVLTF
TRBJ1-5 | once | TRBV2 | TRBD1 | TGTGCCAGCAGGGAGAGGGTGGACAGGGGGAGTCAGCCCCAGCATTTT | CASRERVDRGSQPQHF
TRBJ2-7 | NA | TRBV27 | NA | TGTGCCAGCAGCCAAGCCGGGACACTCTACGAGCAGTACTTC | CASSQAGTLYEQYF
TRBJ1-5 | NA | TRBV7-2 | NA | TGTGCCAGCAGCTTAGCGCATCCAGCTGTGGGGCAGCCCCAGCATTTT | CASSLAHPAVGQPQHF